The clone carrying this TCR beta chain was observed a single time. The data originate from a study of beta chain features in type 1 diabetes. Isolated RNA was reverse transcribed in full, so expressed TCRB transcripts were sequenced. Clones were read by immunoSEQ multiplex PCR, and TCRdb kept only the in-frame ones, dropping some. The sample has about half a million clones, over 25% seen once; the top ten hold more than 0.055%. Specimen: naive CD4+ T cells from blood. The TCR comes from a man younger than 30 in good health.

The CDR3 sequence is CASSGGGDRYEQYF. The CDR3 DNA is TGTGCCAGCAGCGGCGGGGGAGATCGGTACGAGCAGTACTTC. The chain joins TRBV9 to TRBJ2-7, with TRBD2 matching 7 bases. The germline gives CDR1 SGDLS, CDR2 YYNGEE. The CDR3 contains 14 residues. The V gene end was trimmed by 3 bases and the J gene end by 4 bases; junction bases not matched to a gene: 7. The entire variable domain, with the rest obtained from reference TRBV9 and TRBJ2-7, is as follows: DSGVTQTPKHLITATGQRVTLRCSPRSGDLSVYWYQQSLDQGLQFLIQYYNGEERAKGNILERFSAQQFPDLHSELNLSSLELGDSALYFCASSGGGDRYEQYFGPGTRLTVT.